The present entry profiles one T cell receptor (beta chain) with its context. The antigen is undetermined. Isolation of CD4+ T cells took place after about 10 days of culture. Having tested negative for nucleocapsid antibodies, the vaccine recipients showed no prior SARS-CoV-2 infection. This entry is derived from a study of vaccination effects on CD4 cells after COVID-19. On the study more broadly: Each participant was given two doses of one vaccine (BNT162b2 or mRNA-1273). The study, taken as a whole, reports: Marked clonal contraction was seen in infection- and vaccine-induced clones late after vaccination. After vaccination of healthy people, only 1 of 255 vaccine-induced clones cross-reacted with common cold coronaviruses.

The data were produced by immunoSEQ multiplex PCR, yet TCRdb's version contains in-frame clones alone and is incomplete. The sample has some 39,000 clones, roughly 87% seen once; the top ten hold 2.9%. Trimming removed 2 bases at V and 5 bases at J, with 16 bases between. The CDR3 runs 17 residues. CDR1 MNHNS and CDR2 SASEGT come from the germline V gene. This TCR was sampled from a human donor who received a COVID-19 vaccine. The material sequenced was CD4+ T cells from PBMCs cultured without peptide, taken before COVID-19 vaccination. This sequence joins TRBV6-1 and TRBJ1-6; D ambiguous. CDR3 amino acids: CASSEIRTRADNSPLHF. In nucleotides, the CDR3 is TGTGCCAGCAGTGAAATCAGAACCCGAGCTGATAATTCACCCCTCCACTTT.